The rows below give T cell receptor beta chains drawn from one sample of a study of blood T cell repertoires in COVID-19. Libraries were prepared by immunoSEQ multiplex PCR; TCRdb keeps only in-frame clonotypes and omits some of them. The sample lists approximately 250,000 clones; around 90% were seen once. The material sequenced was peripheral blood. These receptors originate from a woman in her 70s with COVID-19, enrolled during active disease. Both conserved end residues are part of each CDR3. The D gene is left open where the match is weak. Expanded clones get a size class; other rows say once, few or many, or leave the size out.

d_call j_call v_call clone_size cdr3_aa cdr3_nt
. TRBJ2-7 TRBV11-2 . CASNFPGGGQYF TGTGCCAGCAACTTCCCGGGGGGCGGGCAGTACTTC
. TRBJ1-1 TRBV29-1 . CSVEKQGETEAFF TGCAGCGTTGAAAAACAGGGAGAGACTGAAGCTTTCTTT
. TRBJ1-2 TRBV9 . CASTPTQSGYGYTF TGTGCCAGCACCCCCACCCAATCCGGCTATGGCTACACCTTC
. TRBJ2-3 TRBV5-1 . CASSWRSSTDTQYF TGCGCCAGCAGTTGGCGGAGTAGCACAGATACGCAGTATTTT
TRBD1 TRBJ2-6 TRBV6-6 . CASSRWDRGGSGANVLTF TGTGCCAGCAGTCGCTGGGACAGGGGAGGCTCTGGGGCCAACGTCCTGACTTTC
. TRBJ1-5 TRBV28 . CASSTSDQPQHF TGTGCCAGCTCGACTTCCGATCAGCCCCAGCATTTT
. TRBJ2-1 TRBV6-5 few CASSLDGSGNEQFF TGTGCCAGCAGTCTCGACGGGTCGGGCAATGAGCAGTTCTTC
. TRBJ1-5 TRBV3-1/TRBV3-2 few CASSQDRGQPQHF TGTGCCAGCAGCCAAGATCGGGGGCAGCCCCAGCATTTT
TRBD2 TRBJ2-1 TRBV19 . CASTLRTSGASYNEQFF TGTGCCAGTACCTTGAGGACTAGCGGGGCCTCCTACAATGAGCAGTTCTTC
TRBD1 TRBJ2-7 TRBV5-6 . CASSLGTGVDEQYF TGTGCCAGCAGCTTGGGGACAGGGGTGGACGAGCAGTACTTC
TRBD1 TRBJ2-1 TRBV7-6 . CASSTGTGDYEQFF TGTGCCAGCAGCACCGGGACAGGGGATTATGAGCAGTTCTTC
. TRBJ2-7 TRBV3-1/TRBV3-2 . CASTPSAGSSYEQYF TGTGCCAGCACCCCTTCGGCGGGAAGCTCCTACGAGCAGTACTTC
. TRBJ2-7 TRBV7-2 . CASSLRRSSYEQYF TGTGCCAGCAGCTTACGTAGGAGCTCCTACGAGCAGTACTTC
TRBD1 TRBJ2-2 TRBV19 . CASSVGQANTGELFF TGTGCCAGTAGTGTAGGACAGGCGAACACCGGGGAGCTGTTTTTT
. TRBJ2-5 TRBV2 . CASREGLVGETQYF TGTGCCAGCAGAGAGGGACTGGTTGGTGAGACCCAGTACTTC
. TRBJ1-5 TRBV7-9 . CASSPGEISEPQHF TGTGCCAGCAGCCCAGGGGAGATCTCGGAGCCCCAGCATTTT
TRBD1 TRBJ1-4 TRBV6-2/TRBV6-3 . CASSYRQGEKLFF TGTGCCAGCAGTTACCGACAGGGTGAAAAACTGTTTTTT
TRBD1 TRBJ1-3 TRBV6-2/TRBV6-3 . CASSYSTGTGSGNTIYF TGTGCCAGCAGTTACTCGACCGGGACAGGGTCTGGAAACACCATATATTTT
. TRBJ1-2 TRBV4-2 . CASSQDRVSGYTF TGTGCCAGCAGCCAAGACAGGGTTAGTGGCTACACCTTC
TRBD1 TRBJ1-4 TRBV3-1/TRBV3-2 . CASSSGQGMKLFF TGTGCCAGCAGCTCCGGACAGGGGATGAAACTGTTTTTT
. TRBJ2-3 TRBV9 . CASSVGGLRTDTQYF TGTGCCAGCAGCGTAGGCGGCCTCCGCACAGATACGCAGTATTTT
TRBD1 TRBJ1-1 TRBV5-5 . CASSVNQGGDTEAFF TGTGCCAGCAGCGTAAATCAGGGGGGCGACACTGAAGCTTTCTTT
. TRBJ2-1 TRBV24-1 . CATSDGYNEQFF TGTGCCACCAGTGACGGGTACAATGAGCAGTTCTTC
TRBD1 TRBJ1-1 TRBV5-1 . CASSSDRGNLGLEAFF TGCGCCAGCAGCTCCGACAGGGGGAATCTAGGTTTAGAAGCTTTCTTT
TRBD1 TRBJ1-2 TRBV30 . CAWSEDRVFYGYTF TGTGCCTGGAGCGAGGACAGGGTTTTCTATGGCTACACCTTC
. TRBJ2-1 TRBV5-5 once CASSADTSTSYNEQFF TGTGCCAGCAGCGCAGACACTAGCACGTCCTACAATGAGCAGTTCTTC
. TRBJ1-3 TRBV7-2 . CASSPQLRDSGNTIYF TGTGCCAGCAGCCCACAGTTGCGCGACTCTGGAAACACCATATATTTT
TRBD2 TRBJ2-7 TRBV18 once CASSPSPSGSYEQYF TGTGCCAGCTCACCATCCCCTAGCGGTTCCTACGAGCAGTACTTC
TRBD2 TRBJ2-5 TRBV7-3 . CASSSGLAGGQETQYF TGTGCCAGCAGCTCCGGACTAGCGGGAGGGCAAGAGACCCAGTACTTC
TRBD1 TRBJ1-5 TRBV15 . CATSRGQGNQPQHF TGTGCCACCAGCAGAGGACAGGGGAATCAGCCCCAGCATTTT
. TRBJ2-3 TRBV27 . CASRDFTAHSTDTQYF TGTGCCAGCAGGGACTTCACTGCTCATAGCACAGATACGCAGTATTTT
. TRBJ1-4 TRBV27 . CASSLNGGIEKLFF TGTGCCAGCAGTTTAAATGGGGGGATAGAAAAACTGTTTTTT
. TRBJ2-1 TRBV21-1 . CASSKLRAGGPFHNEQFF TGTGCCAGCAGCAAATTGAGGGCGGGAGGGCCATTCCACAATGAGCAGTTCTTC
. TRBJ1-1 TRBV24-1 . CATSDGGARTEAFF TGTGCCACCAGTGACGGGGGGGCGCGGACTGAAGCTTTCTTT
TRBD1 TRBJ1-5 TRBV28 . CASSLSSGGRQPQHF TGTGCCAGCAGTTTATCCTCAGGGGGCCGGCAGCCCCAGCATTTT
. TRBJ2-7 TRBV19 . CASSGGTYEQYF TGTGCCAGTTCTGGGGGCACCTACGAGCAGTACTTC
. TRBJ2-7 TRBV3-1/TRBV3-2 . CASSQGLSGTYEQYF TGTGCCAGCAGCCAAGGTCTTAGCGGAACCTACGAGCAGTACTTC
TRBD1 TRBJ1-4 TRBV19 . CASRRDRGNEKLFF TGTGCCAGTAGAAGGGACAGGGGTAATGAAAAACTGTTTTTT
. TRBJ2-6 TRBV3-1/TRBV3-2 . CASSQASGISGANVLTF TGTGCCAGCAGCCAAGCCAGTGGTATCTCTGGGGCCAACGTCCTGACTTTC
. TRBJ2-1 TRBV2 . CASRGYNEQFF TGTGCCAGTCGGGGATACAATGAGCAGTTCTTC
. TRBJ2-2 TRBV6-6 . CASSYLRGPGELFF TGTGCCAGCAGTTACCTCAGGGGACCCGGGGAGCTGTTTTTT
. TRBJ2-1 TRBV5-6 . CASSFFVAGASEQFF TGTGCCAGCAGCTTTTTTGTCGCAGGGGCTTCTGAGCAGTTCTTC
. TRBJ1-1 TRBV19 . CASKHRAGNTEAFF TGTGCCAGTAAACACAGGGCCGGGAACACTGAAGCTTTCTTT
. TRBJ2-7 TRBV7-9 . CASSTVPDRREQYF TGTGCCAGCAGCACCGTCCCCGACAGGCGCGAGCAGTACTTC